These 10 T cell receptor beta chains were sequenced from one sample in a study of blood T cell repertoires in COVID-19. TCRdb's table, derived via immunoSEQ multiplex PCR, lists solely in-frame clones and lacks some. The sample yields 140,000 to 150,000 clones, around 89% seen once. Material for sequencing was peripheral blood. Receptor source: a man between 60 and 75 years old with active or convalescent COVID-19.

The chain has TRBV23-1 and TRBJ2-2; D unclear. TRBV23-1 is reported as an ORF; its role is uncertain. The CDR3 is made up of 16 amino acids. The V end lost 4 bases, the J end lost 4 bases, and 16 bases lay between the germline ends. The CDR3 nucleotides read TGCGCCAGCAGTCCCCTACCCAGTCCGGGCACCGGGGAGCTGTTTTTT. Amino acid sequence: CASSPLPSPGTGELFF.

The rearrangement links TRBV7-2 to TRBJ2-3; TRBD2 matches at 9 bases. Germline CDR1 is SGHTA and CDR2 is FQGNSA. CDR3 size: 19 residues. The trim removed 2 bases at V and 0 bases at J, leaving 12 bases unmatched. For the CDR3, the DNA is TGTGCCAGCAGCTTAAAAAGCGGGGGGCCCGGAGGTAGCACAGATACGCAGTATTTT. It encodes CASSLKSGGPGGSTDTQYF.

The chain combines TRBV7-9 with TRBJ2-7; 9 bases agree with TRBD1. The CDR3 spans 14 residues. Germline V gene sequence: CDR1 SEHNR, CDR2 FQNEAQ (reference sequence). The junction had 8 bases not matched to a gene; V was cut back by 5 bases and J by 6 bases. CDR3 sequence (DNA): TGTGCCAGCAGCGCGGACAGGGGACATCGCGAGCAGTACTTC. Translating it yields CASSADRGHREQYF.

The chain joins TRBV6-4 to TRBJ1-6; D unclear. This CDR3 region has 15 residues. Trimming removed 0 bases at V and 6 bases at J, with 9 bases between. CDR1 is MRHNA and CDR2 is SNTAGT in the germline V gene. The CDR3 coding sequence is TGTGCCAGCAGTGACTCGTCCTTCTTTAATTCACCCCTCCACTTT. It specifies CASSDSSFFNSPLHF.

V and J are TRBV4-1 and TRBJ1-4; D might be TRBD1 (5 bases). Trimming left V 4 bases short and J 8 bases short, with 20 bases between. The CDR3 contains 16 residues. Germline values: CDR1 MGHRA, CDR2 YSYEKL. The CDR3 loop is CASSPAAGQGGEKLFF. The CDR3 DNA reads TGCGCCAGCAGCCCCGCCGCCGGCCAGGGTGGCGAAAAACTGTTTTTT.

This clone was counted once. Written as DNA, the CDR3 is TGTGCCAGCAGCCCAAATACAGCTTCTGGGGCCAACGTCCTGACTTTC. Its protein is CASSPNTASGANVLTF. The chain uses TRBV7-2 and TRBJ2-6; D is uncertain. V was cut by 5 bases and J by 1 base, with 12 bases left in between. Germline assignment: CDR1 SGHTA and CDR2 FQGNSA. This CDR3 has 16 residues. The full variable domain, rest sourced from reference TRBV7-2 and TRBJ2-6, is GAGVSQSPSNKVTEKGKDVELRCDPISGHTALYWYRQSLGQGLEFLIYFQGNSAPDKSGLPSDRFSAERTGGSVSTLTIQRTQQEDSAVYLCASSPNTASGANVLTFGAGSRLTVL.

The V gene is TRBV18, the J gene TRBJ2-7; TRBD1 agrees at 9 bases. Germline-derived CDR1 and CDR2 are KGHSH and LQKENI. The CDR3 contains 13 residues. The V and J ends lost 6 bases and 3 bases, in that order; junction bases with no gene match: 3. This chain's CDR3 is CASSGTGNYEQYF. The CDR3 bases are TGTGCCAGCTCCGGGACAGGGAACTACGAGCAGTACTTC.

The rearrangement uses TRBV6-5 and TRBJ2-7, with TRBD2 matching 8 bases. The CDR3 totals 16 residues. CDR1 MNHEY and CDR2 SVGAGI come from the germline V gene. Unmatched junction bases numbered 10, after V lost 4 bases and J lost 2 bases. The CDR3: CASSSRGSGTPYEQYF. CDR3 DNA sequence: TGTGCCAGCAGTTCCCGGGGTAGCGGGACCCCCTACGAGCAGTACTTC.

The CDR3 nucleotides read TGTGCCATCTCGGACGGGAGCTATGGCTACACCTTC. This translates into CAISDGSYGYTF. This rearrangement joins TRBV2 to TRBJ1-2, with D hard to call. This CDR3 comprises 12 residues. The germline V and J ends were trimmed by 10 bases and 4 bases, with 13 bases remaining between them. Germline lookup yields CDR1 SNHLY and CDR2 FYNNEI.

This chain connects TRBV30 to TRBJ2-1, with 9 bases aligning to TRBD1. Looked up from germline, CDR1 is GTSNPN and CDR2 is SVGIG (reference sequence). This CDR3 is built from 15 residues. The trim removed 3 bases at V and 4 bases at J, leaving 7 bases unmatched. The DNA for the CDR3 is TGTGCCTGGAGAATACAGGGGGCGGGATACAATGAGCAGTTCTTC. Its translation: CAWRIQGAGYNEQFF.